This T cell receptor (beta chain) was retrieved from a study of blood T cell repertoires in COVID-19. Generated by immunoSEQ multiplex PCR, the TCRdb table keeps only in-frame clones and is missing some. The data contain 300,000 to 350,000 clones, 80% to 90% of them seen just once; the ten biggest clones take up around 4.4%. The study recruited people aged about 18 to 90 years across approximately 25 US areas. Participant-given clinical history determined each cohort assignment. Germline loops: CDR1 SQVTM, CDR2 ANQGSEA. V lost 7 bases and J lost 3, with 15 bases in between. This CDR3 has 14 amino acids.

The sequence derives from a woman between 40 and 50 years old with acute COVID-19. V and J are TRBV29-1 and TRBJ2-2; D is possibly TRBD2 (6 bases). The sample consisted of PBMCs or T cells enriched from blood (not recorded which). The chain's CDR3 is CSASGGRDTGELFF. The CDR3 nucleotides are TGCAGCGCCAGCGGAGGGCGCGACACCGGGGAGCTGTTTTTT.